Listed below are T cell receptor beta chains from one sample, sequenced in a study of blood T cell repertoires in COVID-19. Clones were sequenced by immunoSEQ multiplex PCR, and TCRdb holds only the in-frame ones, with some missing. This sample carries about 82,000 clones, 85% of them seen once, and the ten largest clones take about a sixth. Sequencing was done on a sample of peripheral blood. These receptors were obtained from an elderly man with active or convalescent COVID-19. Both conserved end residues are part of each CDR3. The size field is filled for only some rows; it gives once, few, many or a size class.

v_call	clone_size	j_call	cdr3_aa
TRBV6-5	-	TRBJ2-2	CASREDRGLTGELFF
TRBV11-3	-	TRBJ1-1	CASSPRGNTEAFF
TRBV19	many	TRBJ1-1	CASTSGQGFSEAFF
TRBV5-4	-	TRBJ2-1	CASSHGGLAGENEQFF
TRBV5-1	few	TRBJ1-4	CASSSRQGYEKLFF
TRBV10-3	-	TRBJ2-3	CATNGSGGVGTQYF
TRBV25-1	-	TRBJ2-1	CASRGALGPGTYNEQFF
TRBV27	-	TRBJ1-6	CASSTPGQGHSPLHF
TRBV7-9	-	TRBJ1-4	CASSPRQGSEKLFF
TRBV7-3	-	TRBJ2-2	CASRIHRDRALPGELFF
TRBV6-2/TRBV6-3	-	TRBJ2-5	CASSYFGRGRQETQYF
TRBV6-4	-	TRBJ2-1	CASSVSSGRIGEQFF
TRBV10-2	once	TRBJ2-2	CASSGQLGAGTGELFF
TRBV3-1/TRBV3-2	-	TRBJ1-6	CASSQARGNSPLHF
TRBV7-2	-	TRBJ1-1	CASSPGQGGTEAFF
TRBV18	-	TRBJ1-5	CASSPPGGSGLNQPQHF
TRBV29-1	-	TRBJ1-5	CSVVGDSNQPQHF
TRBV2	-	TRBJ1-2	CASSERGYYGYTF